These 9 T cell receptor beta chains were sequenced from one sample in a study of shared clonotypes between healthy human individuals (dated by TCRdb to about 2020). Library construction relied on the immunoSEQ multiplex PCR assay. In its TCRdb copy, this immuneACCESS table keeps in-frame sequences only and misses some clones. Where compared with another copy, unresolved V genes explain less than half of these, and the others have no known cause. The sample contains more than 550,000 clones, over 60% of them found a single time. The biggest ten clones account for under 2% of the sample. Sequenced sample: memory CD4+ T cells sorted from blood. Interpreted using the paper, the cell subset or site label stands for: CD45RA-negative fraction. These receptors were obtained from a woman under 40 in good health.

Worth noting for this clone: Within the sample, other DNA sequences also encode this same CDR3. The chain joins TRBV19 to TRBJ2-1; D assignment may be TRBD1 or TRBD2 (6 bases each). The CDR3 contains 13 residues. Trimming left V 3 bases short and J 7 bases short, with 10 bases between. Germline assignment: CDR1 LNHDA and CDR2 SQIVND (reference sequence). CDR3: CASSIPGANEQFF. The CDR3 nucleotides are TGTGCCAGTAGTATCCCGGGGGCGAATGAGCAGTTCTTC.

V is TRBV6-1 and J is TRBJ2-3; D gene ambiguous. V lost 6 bases and J 6 bases, leaving 19 bases between the germline ends. CDR1 MNHNS and CDR2 SASEGT come from the germline V gene. The CDR3 has 15 residues. The CDR3 DNA sequence: TGTGCCAGCAGGATTCAGGAAGATGTTGGGGATACGCAGTATTTT. Translation: CASRIQEDVGDTQYF.

The chain recombines TRBV5-6 with TRBJ2-2; 12 positions agree with TRBD2. The CDR3 consists of 16 residues. Germline-derived CDR1 and CDR2 are SGHDT and YYEEEE. J gave up 5 bases and V 2 bases, and 4 bases lay outside the gene matches. CDR3 in DNA: TGTGCCAGCAGCTTTACTGGGACTAGCGGGACCGGGGAGCTGTTTTTT. Protein sequence: CASSFTGTSGTGELFF.

This clone has only a few counts. J is TRBJ1-3 and V is TRBV27, with 10 nucleotides matching TRBD1. CDR3 length equals 17 residues. The V and J ends lost 8 bases and 0 bases, in that order; junction bases with no gene match: 10. Germline V gene sequence: CDR1 MNHEY, CDR2 SMNVEV (reference sequence). The DNA of the CDR3 is TGTGCCAGCGGCCGGGACAGGGGTCCCCTCTCTGGAAACACCATATATTTT. Translated, it gives CASGRDRGPLSGNTIYF.

The V and J genes are TRBV4-2 and TRBJ2-1; D gene uncertain. Trimming cost V 0 bases and J 8 bases, with 14 bases left between them. This CDR3 region has 15 residues. CDR1 and CDR2 (germline): LGHNA, YNFKEQ. CDR3 coding DNA: TGTGCCAGCAGCCAAGATAACCTAATCCAGGATGAGCAGTTCTTC. This sequence encodes CASSQDNLIQDEQFF.

The chain employs TRBV6-5 and TRBJ2-3; 9 nucleotides line up with TRBD2. Per germline, CDR1 MNHEY and CDR2 SVGAGI. The CDR3 spans 16 residues. The ends lost 2 bases at V and 5 bases at J; junction bases unmatched: 8. CDR3 amino acids: CASSYSATSGGDTQYF. The CDR3 coding sequence is TGTGCCAGCAGTTACAGCGCGACTAGCGGTGGAGATACGCAGTATTTT.

Comments on this clone: A much bigger clone sits one base away, suggesting this may be a read error. This sample includes further DNA sequences coding for the same CDR3. The chain is built from TRBV5-1 and TRBJ2-1, with 16 bases matching TRBD2. With V trimmed by 5 bases and J by 8 bases, 1 base remained unmatched. CDR1 and CDR2 (germline): SGHRS, YFSETQ. The CDR3 runs to 14 residues. This CDR3 is CASRGTSGRDEQFF. The CDR3, as DNA: TGCGCCAGCAGGGGGACTAGCGGGAGGGATGAGCAGTTCTTC.

As concerns this clone: Because it lacks the conserved phenylalanine or tryptophan at the end, this CDR3 is likely a read error. The limits of the CDR3 on the DNA are not certain, so only TCRdb's listed CDR3 is given. The rearrangement joins TRBV7-6 to TRBJ1-5; the DNA was not compared with TRBD1, the D call given in the table. CDR1 is SGHVS, CDR2 FNYEAQ, per germline. With termini counted, the CDR3 has 11 amino acids. CDR3 sequence reads: CASSPQEGQGL.

The chain joins TRBV7-2 to TRBJ2-1; no definite D call. CDR1 and CDR2 (germline): SGHTA, FQGNSA. The germline V and J ends were trimmed by 2 bases and 9 bases, with 11 bases remaining between them. The CDR3 is 13 residues long. The CDR3 reads CASSLNPPGEQFF. The CDR3 region has the DNA TGTGCCAGCAGCTTAAACCCCCCAGGTGAGCAGTTCTTC.